This T cell receptor beta chain was identified during a study of OX40 agonist ivuxolimab in advanced cancers. On the study more broadly: The patients received agonistic anti-OX40 (CD134) antibody ivuxolimab. Ivuxolimab was delivered to patients intravenously every 2 weeks at doses spanning 0.01 to 10 mg/kg. General study findings and limits: Clones of CD4+ and CD8+ blood T cells grew by week 6 at doses of 0.1 to 3.0 mg/kg.

Note on this clone: Its antigen is not identified.

Blood sampling was done at baseline, cycle 4 day 1, and cycle 7 day 1. CDR1 is MDHEN and CDR2 is SYDVKM in the germline V gene. V lost 6 bases to trimming and J lost 10 bases, with 13 bases between them. The CDR3 runs 13 residues. Assay used: immunoSEQ multiplex PCR; TCRdb lists only in-frame clones, some missing. The table shows 90,000 to 150,000 clones, with around 87% occurring only once. The J gene is TRBJ1-6, the V gene TRBV28, with a tentative D call TRBD1 (5 bases). This TCR came from an adult with an advanced solid tumor such as melanoma, head and neck, liver or kidney cancer. The source was CD4+ or CD8+ T cells sorted from blood, collected in a trial of the OX40 agonist ivuxolimab. For the CDR3, the DNA is TGTGCCAGCAGGGCACAGGTCCGGTCACCCCTCCACTTT. This translates into CASRAQVRSPLHF.